The 29 T cell receptor beta chains below were found in one sample sequenced in a study of blood T cell repertoires in COVID-19. Produced via immunoSEQ multiplex PCR; TCRdb's table is partial and in-frame only. The sample has over 200,000 clones; over 75% are singletons. The source material was PBMCs or T cells enriched from blood (not recorded which). These receptors were taken from a woman in her thirties who had been exposed to COVID-19.

The rearrangement links TRBV25-1 to TRBJ2-7; tentative D call: TRBD1 (6 bases). V lost 1 base, J lost 5 bases, and 9 bases lay in between. This CDR3 contains 13 residues. Germline assignment: CDR1 MGHDK and CDR2 SYGVNS. The CDR3 coding sequence is TGTGCCAGCAGTGAATCAGGGGCCAACGAGCAGTACTTC. Residues: CASSESGANEQYF.

This clone was seen a few times. The rearrangement joins TRBV12-5 to TRBJ1-5, with 7 bases identical to TRBD1. CDR1 is LGHNT, CDR2 FRNRAP, per germline. CDR3 length: 15 residues. Unmatched junction bases numbered 0, after V lost 1 base and J lost 0 bases. CDR3 protein: CASGLGQGSNQPQHF. The DNA for the CDR3 is TGTGCTAGTGGTTTGGGACAGGGTAGCAATCAGCCCCAGCATTTT.

The J gene is TRBJ2-7, the V gene TRBV2, with 12 positions matching TRBD1. Trimming took 6 bases from V and 5 from J; bases not matched to a gene: 5. The CDR3 runs to 14 residues. The germline V gene encodes CDR1 SNHLY and CDR2 FYNNEI. The CDR3 DNA sequence: TGTGCCAGCAGCCGGGACAGGGGGCGAGACGAGCAGTACTTC. This translates into CASSRDRGRDEQYF.

This chain joins TRBV19 and TRBJ2-2; 9 bases align to TRBD2. J lost 0 bases, V lost 1 base, and 3 bases had no gene match. This CDR3 is 17 amino acids long. Looked up from germline, CDR1 is LNHDA and CDR2 is SQIVND (reference sequence). The CDR3, as DNA: TGTGCCAGTAGTATAGGGGTAGCGGGAGCGAACACCGGGGAGCTGTTTTTT. Amino acids: CASSIGVAGANTGELFF.

The V gene is TRBV29-1, the J gene TRBJ2-3, with D possibly TRBD2 on 6 matching bases. The CDR3 has 13 amino acids. Trimming pared 4 bases from V and 0 bases from J, leaving 8 bases between. Germline V lookup: CDR1 SQVTM, CDR2 ANQGSEA. CDR3 sequence reads: CSVVRGSTDTQYF. The DNA for the CDR3 is TGCAGCGTTGTCCGGGGGAGCACAGATACGCAGTATTTT.

The chain combines TRBV21-1 with TRBJ1-5; the table's D gene call, TRBD1, was not cross checked with the DNA. TRBV21-1 is a pseudogene. This CDR3 comprises 17 residues. The CDR3 bases are TGTGCCAGCAGCTCTTTAGACAGGGGGCCTCTAAATCAGCCCCAGCATTTT. It codes for CASSSLDRGPLNQPQHF.

This chain links TRBV9 with TRBJ2-7; the match to TRBD1 covers 10 bases. The CDR3 extends over 15 amino acids. The ends lost 4 bases at V and 5 bases at J; junction bases unmatched: 9. CDR1 is SGDLS and CDR2 is YYNGEE in the germline V gene. The CDR3 DNA reads TGTGCCAGCAGCCCGCCGGGACAGGGGCCTAACGAGCAGTACTTC. It is translated as CASSPPGQGPNEQYF.

The chain recombines TRBV19 with TRBJ2-2, with D unclear. The V end was cut by 4 bases, the J end by 1 base, with 7 bases between. Germline lookup yields CDR1 LNHDA and CDR2 SQIVND (reference sequence). The CDR3 covers 14 residues. The CDR3 loop is CASSRSENTGELFF. The CDR3 region has the DNA TGTGCCAGTAGTAGATCAGAGAACACCGGGGAGCTGTTTTTT.

V is TRBV7-2 and J is TRBJ2-7; D not resolved. Trimming stripped 1 base from V and 0 bases from J, with 10 bases between. The CDR3 is 15 residues long. Germline V gene lookup returns CDR1 SGHTA and CDR2 FQGNSA. DNA for the CDR3: TGTGCCAGCAGCTTAGATCGGGTGAGCTCCTACGAGCAGTACTTC. It translates to CASSLDRVSSYEQYF.

CDR3 amino acids: CASSLDPGYEQYF. In nucleotides, the CDR3 is TGCGCCAGCAGCCTGGACCCCGGGTACGAGCAGTACTTC. The rearrangement links TRBV5-1 to TRBJ2-7; D ambiguous. Germline CDR1 SGHRS, CDR2 YFSETQ. Between the trimmed V and J ends, which lost 4 bases and 4 bases, there was a span of 12 bases. CDR3 size: 13 residues.

The chain links TRBV6-5 to TRBJ1-2; TRBD1 matches at 11 bases. Germline trimming cut 6 bases from V and 6 bases from J; bases unmatched to any gene: 6. The CDR3 length is 14 residues. Germline CDR1 MNHEY, CDR2 SVGAGI. The CDR3 DNA is TGTGCCAGCAGGTCCGGGACAGGGGGTAATGGCTACACCTTC. Protein sequence: CASRSGTGGNGYTF.

The chain recombines TRBV27 with TRBJ1-4; possibly TRBD1 for D (5 bases). V was cut by 6 bases and J by 6 bases, with 17 bases left in between. Germline V gives CDR1 MNHEY, CDR2 SMNVEV (reference sequence). This CDR3 comprises 15 residues. CDR3 DNA: TGTGCCAGCAGCCCGTCCGACAGCAGTGATGAAAAACTGTTTTTT. It yields the protein CASSPSDSSDEKLFF. Full variable domain (rest looked up from reference TRBV27 and TRBJ1-4): EAQVTQNPRYLITVTGKKLTVTCSQNMNHEYMSWYRQDPGLGLRQIYYSMNVEVTDKGDVPEGYKVSRKEKRNFPLILESPSPNQTSLYFCASSPSDSSDEKLFFGSGTQLSVL.

This chain connects TRBV6-4 to TRBJ2-2, with D maybe TRBD2 (6 bases). The V end was cut by 8 bases, the J end by 7 bases, with 14 bases between. Per germline, CDR1 MRHNA and CDR2 SNTAGT. The CDR3 has 13 residues. For the CDR3, the DNA is TGTGCCAGCTCGCCCAGGGAGGACGGGGAGCTGTTTTTT. Translation: CASSPREDGELFF.

V is TRBV19 and J is TRBJ2-7, with TRBD1 identical over 8 bases. CDR3 length: 17 residues. Germline lookup yields CDR1 LNHDA and CDR2 SQIVND (reference sequence). V shed 3 bases, J shed 1 base, and the junction held 11 bases outside the gene matches. The CDR3 loop is CASSISTSGQGSYEQYF. CDR3 nucleotides: TGTGCCAGTAGTATCTCAACATCCGGACAGGGATCCTACGAGCAGTACTTC.

J is TRBJ2-7 and V is TRBV12-5; 10 bases agree with TRBD2. The germline V gene has CDR1 LGHNT and CDR2 FRNRAP. V was pared by 0 bases and J by 0 bases, with 8 bases of the junction left unmatched. This CDR3 is built from 18 residues. The CDR3: CASGLVALAGGLSYEQYF. DNA for the CDR3: TGTGCTAGTGGTTTGGTGGCGTTAGCGGGAGGCCTCTCCTACGAGCAGTACTTC. Based on the CDR3 plus reference TRBV12-5 and TRBJ2-7, the full variable domain is DARVTQTPRHKVTEMGQEVTMRCQPILGHNTVFWYRQTMMQGLELLAYFRNRAPLDDSGMPKDRFSAEMPDATLATLKIQPSEPRDSAVYFCASGLVALAGGLSYEQYFGPGTRLTVT.

The chain is built from TRBV7-2 and TRBJ1-5; 10 nucleotides line up with TRBD1. There are 15 residues in the CDR3. In germline, CDR1 is SGHTA, CDR2 FQGNSA. V trimming: 5 bases; J trimming: 7 bases; junction bases outside the gene matches: 8. In DNA, the CDR3 is TGTGCCAGCAGCCGGGACAGGGGAAACGGGCAGCCCCAGCATTTT. This codes for CASSRDRGNGQPQHF. Complete variable domain (other parts from reference TRBV7-2 and TRBJ1-5): GAGVSQSPSNKVTEKGKDVELRCDPISGHTALYWYRQSLGQGLEFLIYFQGNSAPDKSGLPSDRFSAERTGGSVSTLTIQRTQQEDSAVYLCASSRDRGNGQPQHFGDGTRLSIL.

This chain links TRBV19 with TRBJ1-1, with 7 bases that match TRBD1. Germline V gives CDR1 LNHDA, CDR2 SQIVND (reference sequence). V lost 5 bases and J lost 0; bases outside the gene matches: 6. This CDR3 comprises 15 residues. Here the CDR3 reads CASSVGTDMNTEAFF. CDR3 bases: TGTGCCAGTAGTGTGGGGACAGACATGAACACTGAAGCTTTCTTT.

This CDR3 reads CASSLFRVSQPQHF. CDR3 DNA: TGTGCCAGCAGCTTGTTCAGGGTGAGTCAGCCCCAGCATTTT. The genes are TRBV5-6 and TRBJ1-5, with a tentative D call TRBD1 (5 bases). Germline V gene lookup returns CDR1 SGHDT and CDR2 YYEEEE. The V and J ends lost 1 base and 6 bases respectively, with 11 bases between them. This CDR3 contains 14 residues.

CDR3 loop: CASSIRDRSGELFF. CDR3 nucleotide sequence: TGTGCCAGCAGCATTCGGGACAGGTCCGGGGAGCTGTTTTTT. This chain connects TRBV7-9 to TRBJ2-2; 8 nucleotides match TRBD1. There are 14 residues in the CDR3. In germline, CDR1 is SEHNR, CDR2 FQNEAQ (reference sequence). V dropped 5 bases and J dropped 6; count of bases not matched to a gene: 5.

The V and J genes are TRBV7-2 and TRBJ2-1; 11 bases agree with TRBD2. The CDR3 length is 17 residues. Germline CDR1 and CDR2: SGHTA and FQGNSA. J gave up 8 bases and V 5 bases, and 14 bases lay outside the gene matches. CDR3 region: CASSPQLTSGIPHEQFF. For the CDR3, the DNA is TGTGCCAGCAGCCCCCAATTGACTAGCGGGATTCCCCATGAGCAGTTCTTC.

The chain uses TRBV30 and TRBJ1-1, with D maybe TRBD1 (5 bases). The CDR3 spans 14 residues. Germline CDR1 is GTSNPN and CDR2 is SVGIG (reference sequence). The ends were cut back, 0 bases at V and 2 bases at J, with 10 bases in the middle. CDR3 residues: CAWSVVRGNTEAFF. As DNA, the CDR3 is TGTGCCTGGAGTGTAGTAAGGGGCAACACTGAAGCTTTCTTT.

The V call is TRBV9, the J call TRBJ2-2; perhaps TRBD2 as D (6 bases). The CDR3 length is 16 residues. With 0 bases removed from V and 1 base from J, the gap between germline ends came to 10 bases. Germline V gene data show CDR1 as SGDLS and CDR2 as YYNGEE. For the CDR3, the DNA is TGTGCCAGCAGCGTAGATTGGCGGGAGAACACCGGGGAGCTGTTTTTT. Amino acids: CASSVDWRENTGELFF.

The rearrangement links TRBV13 to TRBJ1-1; TRBD1 aligns across 7 bases. Trimming cost V 6 bases and J 8 bases; bases outside gene matches: 9. Germline CDR1 and CDR2: PRHDT and FYEKMQ (reference sequence). The CDR3 totals 13 residues. The CDR3 loop reads CASSRRGREEAFF. CDR3 bases: TGTGCCAGCAGTCGGAGGGGGCGTGAAGAAGCTTTCTTT.

In this sample, this clone turned up a few times. Other DNA sequences in this specimen translate into the identical CDR3. This chain joins TRBV19 and TRBJ2-1, with TRBD2 matching 10 bases. The germline gives CDR1 LNHDA, CDR2 SQIVND (reference sequence). The CDR3 is 15 amino acids. J was trimmed by 6 bases and V by 3 bases; bases with no gene match: 5. The CDR3 region is CASSIRLAGVNEQFF. The CDR3 bases are TGTGCCAGTAGTATCCGCCTAGCGGGAGTCAATGAGCAGTTCTTC. Together with reference TRBV19 and TRBJ2-1, the CDR3 gives the full variable domain: DGGITQSPKYLFRKEGQNVTLSCEQNLNHDAMYWYRQDPGQGLRLIYYSQIVNDFQKGDIAEGYSVSREKKESFPLTVTSAQKNPTAFYLCASSIRLAGVNEQFFGPGTRLTVL.

The rearrangement links TRBV7-9 to TRBJ2-1, with a possible D match to TRBD2 (6 bases). The CDR3 runs 17 residues. From germline, CDR1 is SEHNR and CDR2 FQNEAQ (reference sequence). V lost 5 bases, J lost 8 bases, and 25 bases lay in between. The CDR3 region is CASSLPIGSLPGDEQFF. DNA for the CDR3: TGTGCCAGCAGCCTTCCAATAGGGTCTCTCCCGGGGGATGAGCAGTTCTTC.

This chain connects TRBV19 to TRBJ2-2, with D possibly matching TRBD2 (6 bases). The CDR3 length is 13 residues. The V gene's germline CDR1 is LNHDA and CDR2 SQIVND (reference sequence). With 1 base removed from V and 9 bases from J, the gap between germline ends came to 9 bases. CDR3 sequence reads: CASSIGGVRELFF. The CDR3 DNA sequence: TGTGCCAGTAGTATAGGGGGGGTCAGGGAGCTGTTTTTT.

The chain recombines TRBV5-1 with TRBJ1-2; possibly TRBD1 for D (5 bases). This CDR3 comprises 13 residues. With 4 bases removed from V and 4 bases from J, the gap between germline ends came to 11 bases. CDR1 is SGHRS, CDR2 YFSETQ, per germline. This CDR3 is CASSAGLIYGYTF. CDR3 nucleotide sequence: TGCGCCAGCAGCGCAGGGTTGATCTATGGCTACACCTTC.

This chain connects TRBV28 to TRBJ1-2; 10 bases map to TRBD1. Germline CDR1 reads MDHEN; CDR2 reads SYDVKM. The CDR3 is 18 residues long. V gave up 6 bases and J gave up 4 bases; unmatched junction bases: 17. This CDR3 is CASSTYPGTGVVGYGYTF. CDR3 nucleotide sequence: TGTGCCAGCAGCACCTACCCGGGGACAGGGGTTGTGGGCTATGGCTACACCTTC.

V is TRBV30 and J is TRBJ1-2; 7 bases agree with TRBD1. V lost 1 base to trimming and J lost 6 bases; unmatched junction nucleotides: 8. Germline V gives CDR1 GTSNPN, CDR2 SVGIG (reference sequence). The CDR3 is 14 amino acids. This CDR3 is CAWSEGGLVNGYTF. The CDR3 region has the DNA TGTGCCTGGAGTGAAGGGGGCCTGGTAAATGGCTACACCTTC.